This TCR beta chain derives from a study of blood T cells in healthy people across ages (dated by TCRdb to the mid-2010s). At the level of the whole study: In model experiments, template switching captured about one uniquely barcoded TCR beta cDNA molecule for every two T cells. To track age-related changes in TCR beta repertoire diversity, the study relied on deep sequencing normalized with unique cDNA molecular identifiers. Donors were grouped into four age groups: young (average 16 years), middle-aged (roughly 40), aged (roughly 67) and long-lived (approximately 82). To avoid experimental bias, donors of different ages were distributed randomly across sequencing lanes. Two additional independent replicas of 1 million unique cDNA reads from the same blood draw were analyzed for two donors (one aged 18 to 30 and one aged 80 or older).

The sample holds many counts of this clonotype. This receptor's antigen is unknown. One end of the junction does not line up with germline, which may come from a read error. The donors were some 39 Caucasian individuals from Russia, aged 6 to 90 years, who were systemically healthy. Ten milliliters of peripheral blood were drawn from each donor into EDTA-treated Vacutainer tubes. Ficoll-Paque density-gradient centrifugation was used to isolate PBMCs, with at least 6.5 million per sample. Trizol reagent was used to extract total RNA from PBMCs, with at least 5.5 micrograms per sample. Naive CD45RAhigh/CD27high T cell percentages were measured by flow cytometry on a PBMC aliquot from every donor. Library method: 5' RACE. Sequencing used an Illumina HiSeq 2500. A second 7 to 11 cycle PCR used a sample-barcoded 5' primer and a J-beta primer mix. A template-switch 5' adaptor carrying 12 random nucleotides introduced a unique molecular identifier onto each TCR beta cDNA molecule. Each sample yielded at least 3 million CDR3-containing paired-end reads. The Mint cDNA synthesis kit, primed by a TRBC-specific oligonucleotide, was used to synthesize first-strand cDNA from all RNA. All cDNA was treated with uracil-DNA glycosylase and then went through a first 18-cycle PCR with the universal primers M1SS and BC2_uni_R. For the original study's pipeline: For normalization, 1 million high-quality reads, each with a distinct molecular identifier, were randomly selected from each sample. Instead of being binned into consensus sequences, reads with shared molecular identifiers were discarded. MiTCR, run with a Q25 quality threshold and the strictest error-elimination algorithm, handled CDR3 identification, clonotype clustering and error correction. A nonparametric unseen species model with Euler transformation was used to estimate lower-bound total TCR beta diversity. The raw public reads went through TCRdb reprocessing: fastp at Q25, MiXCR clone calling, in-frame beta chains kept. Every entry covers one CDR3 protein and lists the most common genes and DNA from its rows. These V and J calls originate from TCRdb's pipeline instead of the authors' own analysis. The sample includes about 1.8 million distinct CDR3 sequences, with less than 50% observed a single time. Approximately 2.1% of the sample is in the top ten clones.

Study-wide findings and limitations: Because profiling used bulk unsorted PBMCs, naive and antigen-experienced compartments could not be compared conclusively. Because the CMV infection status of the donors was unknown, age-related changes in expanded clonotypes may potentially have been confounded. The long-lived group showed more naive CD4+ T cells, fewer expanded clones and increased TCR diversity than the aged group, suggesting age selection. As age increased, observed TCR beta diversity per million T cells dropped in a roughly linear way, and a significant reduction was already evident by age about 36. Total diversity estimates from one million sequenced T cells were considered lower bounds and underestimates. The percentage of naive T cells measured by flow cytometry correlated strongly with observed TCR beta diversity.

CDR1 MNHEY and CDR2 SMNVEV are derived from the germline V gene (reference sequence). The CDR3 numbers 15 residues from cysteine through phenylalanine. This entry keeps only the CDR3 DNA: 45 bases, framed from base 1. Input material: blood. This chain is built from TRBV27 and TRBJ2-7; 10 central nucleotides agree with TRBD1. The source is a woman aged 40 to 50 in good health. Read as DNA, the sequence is TGCGCCAGCAGCTTGTCCGGGACAGGGGTGTACGAGCAGTACTTC. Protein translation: CASSLSGTGVYEQYF.